Listed below are T cell receptor beta chains from one sample, sequenced in a study of T cell responses to AZD1222 COVID-19 vaccine. Assay used: immunoSEQ multiplex PCR; TCRdb lists only in-frame clones, some missing. Of 100,000 to 150,000 clones in the sample, around 93% were seen once. This specimen consisted of peripheral blood, obtained on day 0 of AZD1222 vaccination. Every receptor here comes from an adult in good health. CDR3s include the opening cysteine and the closing phenylalanine or tryptophan. D genes are given only for firm matches. Clone sizes are given selectively: once, few, many, or a class where the clone is expanded.

j_call clone_size v_call d_call cdr3_aa cdr3_nt
TRBJ2-7 NA TRBV6-2/TRBV6-3 NA CASSGAGVSSYEQYF TGTGCCAGCAGCGGAGCGGGCGTTAGCTCCTACGAGCAGTACTTC
TRBJ1-2 once TRBV6-1 NA CASSEAAAGRGYGYTF TGTGCCAGCAGTGAAGCCGCGGCAGGTCGGGGCTATGGCTACACCTTC
TRBJ2-5 NA TRBV12-3/TRBV12-4 NA CASRDPWETQYF TGTGCCAGCAGAGACCCTTGGGAGACCCAGTACTTC
TRBJ2-5 NA TRBV5-1 NA CASSLARAGEETQYF TGCGCCAGCAGCTTGGCCCGTGCAGGAGAAGAGACCCAGTACTTC
TRBJ2-1 NA TRBV4-2 NA CASSQVGALNSYNEQFF TGTGCCAGCAGCCAAGTTGGTGCGTTAAACTCCTACAATGAGCAGTTCTTC
TRBJ2-7 NA TRBV5-1 TRBD1 CASSSIRTGPEQYF TGCGCCAGCAGCTCAATACGGACAGGACCTGAGCAGTACTTC
TRBJ2-1 NA TRBV7-3 NA CASSLRGTSYNEQFF TGTGCCAGCAGCTTACGTGGGACCTCCTACAATGAGCAGTTCTTC
TRBJ2-3 once TRBV4-1 NA CASSQALGAIGTDTQYF TGCGCCAGCAGCCAAGCGCTCGGGGCAATTGGGACAGATACGCAGTATTTT
TRBJ2-7 NA TRBV7-3 TRBD1 CASSLGQAGDEQYF TGTGCCAGCAGCCTGGGACAGGCTGGGGACGAGCAGTACTTC
TRBJ2-3 once TRBV28 NA CASPPGTWPDTQYF TGTGCCAGCCCACCGGGGACGTGGCCAGATACGCAGTATTTT
TRBJ2-7 NA TRBV2 NA CASGRPSYEQYF TGTGCCAGCGGGAGGCCTTCCTACGAGCAGTACTTC
TRBJ1-6 NA TRBV7-3 NA CASSLTGGSSYNSPLHF TGTGCCAGCAGCCTCACTGGGGGAAGCTCCTATAATTCACCCCTCCACTTT
TRBJ2-6 NA TRBV29-1 TRBD1 CSVESRRTGGRSGANVLTF TGCAGCGTTGAAAGTCGTCGCACAGGGGGCCGCTCTGGGGCCAACGTCCTGACTTTC
TRBJ1-1 NA TRBV6-5 TRBD1 CASSPGQAEAFF TGTGCCAGCAGTCCCGGACAGGCTGAAGCTTTCTTT
TRBJ2-7 NA TRBV5-1 TRBD2 CASRRVAGGDYEQYF TGCGCCAGCAGACGTGTGGCGGGAGGGGACTACGAGCAGTACTTC
TRBJ1-2 few TRBV5-1 TRBD1 CASSSGGGGGYGYTF TGCGCCAGCAGCTCGGGAGGGGGCGGAGGCTATGGCTACACCTTC
TRBJ1-1 NA TRBV19 NA CASSAQGRAEAFF TGTGCCAGTAGTGCACAGGGTAGGGCTGAAGCTTTCTTT
TRBJ2-7 NA TRBV29-1 NA CSVKLPQGRSYEQYF TGCAGCGTGAAGCTACCGCAGGGAAGGTCCTACGAGCAGTACTTC
TRBJ1-3 NA TRBV6-5 NA CASTEQGYGNTIYF TGTGCCAGCACCGAGCAGGGTTATGGAAACACCATATATTTT
TRBJ1-4 NA TRBV19 NA CASSPRQSLMRKLFF TGTGCCAGTAGTCCACGACAGTCCCTAATGAGAAAACTGTTTTTT
TRBJ1-1 NA TRBV27 TRBD1 CASSLFRTGALNTEAFF TGTGCCAGCAGTTTATTCCGGACAGGGGCTTTGAACACTGAAGCTTTCTTT
TRBJ2-7 once TRBV9 TRBD2 CASSSSGRADEQYF TGTGCCAGCAGTAGTAGCGGGAGGGCCGACGAGCAGTACTTC
TRBJ2-1 NA TRBV27 NA CASSRGYEQFF TGTGCCAGCAGCCGAGGATATGAGCAGTTCTTC
TRBJ1-5 NA TRBV28 NA CASARTLSNQPQHF TGTGCCAGCGCAAGGACACTTAGCAATCAGCCCCAGCATTTT
TRBJ1-6 NA TRBV4-1 NA CASSQDVHSPLHF TGCGCCAGCAGCCAAGATGTTCACTCACCCCTCCACTTT
TRBJ2-7 NA TRBV28 NA CASSFLYEQYF TGTGCCAGCAGTTTCCTTTACGAGCAGTACTTC
TRBJ1-2 once TRBV28 NA CASSSPQGGGGRGYTF TGTGCCAGCAGTTCCCCCCAGGGAGGAGGAGGTCGGGGCTACACCTTC
TRBJ1-5 NA TRBV25-1 NA CASSELVNQPQHF TGTGCCAGCAGTGAATTAGTCAATCAGCCCCAGCATTTT
TRBJ1-1 NA TRBV29-1 NA CSVGDLINTEAFF TGCAGCGTTGGGGATTTGATCAACACTGAAGCTTTCTTT
TRBJ2-5 NA TRBV5-6 TRBD2 CASSLGTTELRETQYF TGTGCCAGCAGCCTCGGGACTACCGAGCTTAGGGAGACCCAGTACTTC
TRBJ2-1 NA TRBV29-1 TRBD2 CSVGTSSYNEQFF TGCAGCGTTGGGACTAGTTCCTACAATGAGCAGTTCTTC